Listed here are 17 T cell receptor beta chains from one sample, sequenced in a study of metastatic and nonmetastatic thyroid tumors. TCRdb reprocessed the PCR reads via MiXCR. Here the sample spans 9,500 to 15,000 clones, about a third being singletons. Nobody among the patients had been given any treatment before thyroid surgery. Sequencing was performed on tumor tissue. All receptors come from a female donor with papillary thyroid cancer or a benign thyroid nodule (not recorded which). Some clones in this sample may be carry-over from other donors' samples.

This clone was found a few times. Here the CDR3 reads CASSWRESQPQHF. DNA of the CDR3: TGTGCCAGCAGTTGGAGGGAGTCTCAGCCCCAGCATTTT. The V call is TRBV12-3 or TRBV12-4, the J call TRBJ1-5; D gene unclear. V was clipped by 4 bases and J by 6 bases, with 10 bases between them. The CDR3 consists of 13 residues.

This clone is termed medium-sized. The chain has TRBV28 and TRBJ2-1, with 12 positions matching TRBD2. This CDR3 is built from 16 residues. V shed 5 bases, J shed 5 bases, and the junction held 7 bases outside the gene matches. CDR1 is MDHEN and CDR2 is SYDVKM in the germline V gene. CDR3 bases: TGTGCCAGCAGTAAGCAACTAGCGGGAGGCCACAATGAGCAGTTCTTC. Translation gives CASSKQLAGGHNEQFF.

This chain's CDR3 is CASSGRVYSSYNEQFF. The CDR3 DNA sequence: TGTGCCAGCAGTGGCCGCGTTTATAGCTCCTACAATGAGCAGTTCTTC. The chain couples TRBV6-1 to TRBJ2-1; D gene unclear. Per the germline V gene, CDR1 is MNHNS and CDR2 is SASEGT. The CDR3 sequence is 16 residues long. V lost 4 bases, J lost 0 bases, and 13 bases lay in between.

This clone was recorded only once. This chain links TRBV30 with TRBJ2-2; D may be TRBD2 (5 bases). Germline V gene lookup returns CDR1 GTSNPN and CDR2 SVGIG (reference sequence). CDR3 length: 16 amino acids. V gave up 1 base and J gave up 2 bases, with 14 bases separating them. The CDR3 sequence is CAWSGIAGQNTGELFF. CDR3 bases: TGTGCCTGGAGTGGGATTGCGGGTCAAAACACCGGGGAGCTGTTTTTT.

This clone is labeled as medium-sized. The sample carries other DNA sequences with the same CDR3. This CDR3 reads CASSLGAGGTEAFF. Written as DNA, the CDR3 is TGTGCCAGCAGTTTAGGGGCAGGCGGCACTGAAGCTTTCTTT. This chain uses TRBV12-3 or TRBV12-4 with TRBJ1-1; no firm D call. V lost 1 base, J lost 4 bases, and 10 bases lay in between. The CDR3 has 14 amino acids.

Many counts were recorded for this clone. The V gene is TRBV18, the J gene TRBJ2-1; D is possibly TRBD2 (6 bases). Germline assignment: CDR1 KGHSH and CDR2 LQKENI. The CDR3 extends over 15 amino acids. The germline V and J ends were trimmed by 2 bases and 0 bases, with 8 bases remaining between them. The CDR3 sequence: CASSPAGSSYNEQFF. In nucleotides, the CDR3 is TGTGCCAGCTCACCAGCGGGAAGCTCCTACAATGAGCAGTTCTTC.

The count of this clone is one. The chain has TRBV25-1 and TRBJ2-5; the D call may be TRBD1 or TRBD2 (6 bases each). The CDR3 contains 17 residues. The V gene lost 0 bases and the J gene lost 5 bases, with 19 bases spanning the gap. Germline V gene sequence: CDR1 MGHDK, CDR2 SYGVNS. This CDR3 is CASSEYGVGGGDETQYF. CDR3 DNA sequence: TGTGCCAGCAGTGAATATGGAGTGGGGGGCGGGGATGAGACCCAGTACTTC.

The chain has TRBV6-2 or TRBV6-3 and TRBJ2-7; D is perhaps TRBD1 or TRBD2 (5 bases each). The length of the CDR3 is 14 residues. V dropped 1 base and J dropped 7 bases, with 14 bases sitting between them. Germline V CDR1 and CDR2: MNHEY, SVGEGT. CDR3 sequence: CASSYFLEGREQYF. The CDR3, as DNA: TGTGCCAGCAGTTACTTCCTAGAGGGGAGAGAGCAGTACTTC.

This clone was counted at least ten times. The same CDR3 can be traced to other DNA sequences in this sample. The rearrangement joins TRBV5-6 to TRBJ2-7; 10 bases agree with TRBD2. The length of the CDR3 is 14 residues. Germline CDR1 is SGHDT and CDR2 is YYEEEE. J gave up 5 bases and V 4 bases, and 6 bases lay outside the gene matches. The CDR3 loop reads CASSPAGGWHEQYF. The CDR3 nucleotides are TGTGCCAGCAGCCCAGCGGGAGGGTGGCACGAGCAGTACTTC.

This clone is classed as medium-sized (0.01 to 0.1%). The chain is built from TRBV27 and TRBJ2-5; weak D call: TRBD1 (6 bases). The V and J ends lost 4 bases and 4 bases respectively, with 10 bases between them. CDR3 size: 13 residues. Germline CDR1 is MNHEY and CDR2 is SMNVEV (reference sequence). CDR3: CASSSGGGETQYF. The CDR3, as DNA: TGTGCCAGCAGTTCTGGGGGCGGAGAGACCCAGTACTTC.

The chain recombines TRBV12-3 or TRBV12-4 with TRBJ2-7, with D possibly being TRBD1 or TRBD2 (5 bases each). There are 15 residues in the CDR3. Between the trimmed V and J ends, which lost 6 bases and 0 bases, there was a span of 15 bases. The CDR3 is CASSLRDGNSYEQYF. The CDR3 nucleotides are TGTGCCAGCAGCTTAAGGGACGGTAACTCCTACGAGCAGTACTTC.

The chain couples TRBV18 to TRBJ2-1; weak D call: TRBD1 (6 bases). The CDR3 consists of 14 residues. The V end was cut by 4 bases, the J end by 3 bases, with 10 bases between. The germline CDR1 and CDR2 sequences are KGHSH and LQKENI. The CDR3 loop is CASSLQGYYNEQFF. Here the CDR3 DNA reads TGTGCCAGCTCACTACAGGGTTACTACAATGAGCAGTTCTTC.

The chain joins TRBV7-9 to TRBJ1-1; possible D gene TRBD1, 6 bases. V dropped 5 bases and J dropped 9 bases, with 16 bases sitting between them. The length of the CDR3 is 13 residues. Looked up from germline, CDR1 is SEHNR and CDR2 is FQNEAQ (reference sequence). The CDR3 coding sequence is TGTGCCAGCAGCCCAGGGGTCGGGGTAAAAGCTTTCTTT. This sequence encodes CASSPGVGVKAFF.

J is TRBJ1-1 and V is TRBV5-1, with a tentative D call TRBD1 (5 bases). This CDR3 spans 14 amino acids. Between the trimmed V and J ends, which lost 0 bases and 6 bases, there was a span of 12 bases. Germline V gene sequence: CDR1 SGHRS, CDR2 YFSETQ. The DNA of the CDR3 is TGCGCCAGCAGCTTGGTTCCGGGGGTCCCTGAAGCTTTCTTT. It codes for CASSLVPGVPEAFF.

CDR3 DNA: TGTGCCAGCAGCTTAGGGGCTAGCTCCTACAATGAGCAGTTCTTC. Its translation is CASSLGASSYNEQFF. The V gene is TRBV7-2, the J gene TRBJ2-1; no firm D call. Trimming removed 1 base from V and 0 bases from J, with 7 bases in between. Germline-derived CDR1 and CDR2 are SGHTA and FQGNSA. CDR3 length: 15 amino acids.

Regarding this clone: No conserved phenylalanine or tryptophan is present at the end of the CDR3, so a read error is the likely explanation. The DNA is omitted, as the CDR3 cannot be located on it reliably, and the CDR3 follows TCRdb's listing. The chain uses TRBV7-2 and TRBJ2-6; TRBD1 was called by the table and not checked on the DNA. Both ends counted, the CDR3 spans 11 residues. Germline V gene sequence: CDR1 SGHTA, CDR2 FQGNSA. The CDR3 protein is CASSLTGTGLS.

This clone turned up a few times. This chain uses TRBV11-2 with TRBJ2-7; D possibly corresponds to TRBD2 (5 bases). The CDR3 extends over 15 amino acids. Germline V gene sequence: CDR1 SGHAT, CDR2 FQNNGV. The V end lost 5 bases, the J end lost 2 bases, and 16 bases lay between the germline ends. CDR3 residues: CASSPSGFGAYEQYF. The CDR3 DNA reads as TGTGCCAGCAGCCCGAGCGGATTTGGGGCCTACGAGCAGTACTTC. The variable domain in full, completed from reference TRBV11-2 and TRBJ2-7, reads EAGVAQSPRYKIIEKRQSVAFWCNPISGHATLYWYQQILGQGPKLLIQFQNNGVVDDSQLPKDRFSAERLKGVDSTLKIQPAKLEDSAVYLCASSPSGFGAYEQYFGPGTRLTVT.